One T cell receptor (beta chain) is described in this entry. Assay: immunoSEQ multiplex PCR; the TCRdb copy retains only in-frame clones and omits some. The sample lists around 70,000 clones, 95% to 97% occurring once. This CDR3 is 15 amino acids long. CDR1 is MGHRA and CDR2 is YSYEKL in the germline V gene. Trimming removed 3 bases at V and 3 bases at J, with 15 bases between. The entry originates in a study of technical replicates of blood from a handful of donors. The chain joins TRBV4-1 to TRBJ2-7, with a tentative D call TRBD1 (5 bases). The TCR was taken from a human donor in good health. The sequenced sample was T cells isolated from PBMCs. The CDR3 is CASSQGPRADYEQYF. CDR3 DNA sequence: TGCGCCAGCAGCCAGGGCCCCAGGGCAGACTACGAGCAGTACTTC.